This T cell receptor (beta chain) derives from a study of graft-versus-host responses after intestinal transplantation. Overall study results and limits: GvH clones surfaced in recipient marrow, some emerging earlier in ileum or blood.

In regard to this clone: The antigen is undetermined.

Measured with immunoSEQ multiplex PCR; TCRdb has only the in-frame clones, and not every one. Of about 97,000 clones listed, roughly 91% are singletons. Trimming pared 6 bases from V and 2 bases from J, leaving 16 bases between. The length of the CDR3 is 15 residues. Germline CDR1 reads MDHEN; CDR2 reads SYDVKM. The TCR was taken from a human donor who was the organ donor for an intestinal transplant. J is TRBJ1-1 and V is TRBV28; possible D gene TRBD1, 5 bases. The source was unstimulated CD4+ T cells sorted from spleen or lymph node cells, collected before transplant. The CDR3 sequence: CASRTNPGFNTEAFF. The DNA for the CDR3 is TGTGCCAGCAGAACTAATCCAGGGTTTAACACTGAAGCTTTCTTT.